These 19 T cell receptor beta chains were all obtained from the same sample, sequenced in a study of cytotoxic CD8 clonotypes in ibrutinib-treated CLL. This table comes from immunoSEQ multiplex PCR, and its TCRdb copy is limited to in-frame clones, with some not included. The sample has 150,000 or so clones, roughly 83% seen once. This specimen was PBMCs, taken after 12 months of ibrutinib treatment. Receptor source: a human donor with chronic lymphocytic leukemia.

CDR3 loop: CASSLTRDGYTF. The CDR3 coding sequence is TGTGCCAGCAGCTTAACCAGGGATGGCTACACCTTC. The chain couples TRBV7-8 to TRBJ1-2, with D perhaps TRBD1 (5 bases). V was shortened by 2 bases and J by 6 bases, with 7 bases between the two germline ends. CDR1 and CDR2 (germline): SGHVS, FQNEAQ. The CDR3 is 12 amino acids.

The V gene is TRBV29-1, the J gene TRBJ1-1; D uncertain. V was cut by 0 bases and J by 4 bases, with 6 bases left in between. The CDR3 length is 12 residues. The germline gives CDR1 SQVTM, CDR2 ANQGSEA. The CDR3 reads CSVEDAGTEAFF. The CDR3 bases are TGCAGCGTTGAAGATGCAGGCACTGAAGCTTTCTTT.

This chain joins TRBV5-1 and TRBJ2-1; TRBD2 might be the D (5 bases). Trimming took off 0 bases at V and 3 bases at J, with 13 bases between the two ends. CDR1 SGHRS and CDR2 YFSETQ come from the germline V gene. The CDR3 covers 16 residues. The CDR3 bases are TGCGCCAGCAGCTTGGGTCTAGCCTCCCTCTACAATGAGCAGTTCTTC. It is translated as CASSLGLASLYNEQFF.

The V call is TRBV4-1, the J call TRBJ2-7; TRBD2 agrees at 10 bases. Trimming removed 0 bases from V and 4 bases from J; junction bases left unmatched: 6. Germline loops: CDR1 MGHRA, CDR2 YSYEKL. The length of the CDR3 is 16 residues. The CDR3 nucleotides are TGCGCCAGCAGCCAAGAAGGAGGGACTAGCGTGTACGAGCAGTACTTC. This codes for CASSQEGGTSVYEQYF.

This chain links TRBV29-1 with TRBJ2-3, with 10 nucleotides matching TRBD2. CDR1 and CDR2 from the germline V gene are SQVTM and ANQGSEA. With V trimmed by 4 bases and J by 10 bases, 2 bases remained unmatched. CDR3 length equals 11 residues. The CDR3 spells CSVASGSSQYF. The CDR3 DNA reads as TGCAGCGTTGCTAGCGGGAGTTCGCAGTATTTT.

CDR3 sequence reads: CASSPSRDSYEQYF. The CDR3 nucleotides read TGTGCCAGCAGCCCGTCCCGGGACAGCTACGAGCAGTACTTC. The rearrangement joins TRBV7-3 to TRBJ2-7; 7 bases agree with TRBD1. The length of the CDR3 is 14 residues. CDR1 is SGHTA and CDR2 is FQGTGA in the germline V gene. Unmatched junction bases numbered 7, after V lost 5 bases and J lost 3 bases. The variable domain in full, completed from reference TRBV7-3 and TRBJ2-7, reads GAGVSQTPSNKVTEKGKYVELRCDPISGHTALYWYRQSLGQGPEFLIYFQGTGAADDSGLPNDRFFAVRPEGSVSTLKIQRTERGDSAVYLCASSPSRDSYEQYFGPGTRLTVT.

The rearrangement joins TRBV25-1 to TRBJ2-4; 7 bases agree with TRBD1. Germline CDR1 reads MGHDK; CDR2 reads SYGVNS. This CDR3 has 13 residues. J lost 13 bases, V lost 5 bases, and 11 bases had no gene match. In DNA form, the CDR3 reads TGTGCCAGCAGTACTAATACAGGGGATCGCCAGTACTTC. As protein: CASSTNTGDRQYF.

The chain has TRBV6-5 and TRBJ2-1; TRBD1 aligns across 9 bases. The germline gives CDR1 MNHEY, CDR2 SVGAGI. V lost 7 bases to trimming and J lost 6 bases; unmatched junction nucleotides: 7. The CDR3 totals 14 residues. For the CDR3, the DNA is TGTGCCAGCACCCCGGGACAGGGCGCCAATGAGCAGTTCTTC. This encodes CASTPGQGANEQFF.

The V gene is TRBV5-5, the J gene TRBJ2-7, with 8 bases identical to TRBD2. CDR1 and CDR2 from the germline V gene are SGHKS and YYEKEE (reference sequence). J gave up 7 bases and V 0 bases, and 9 bases lay outside the gene matches. The CDR3 spans 15 residues. The CDR3 is CASSLVSGSALEQYF. Here the CDR3 DNA reads TGTGCCAGCAGCTTGGTGAGCGGGAGCGCCTTAGAGCAGTACTTC.

The V gene is TRBV19, the J gene TRBJ1-1; 9 nucleotides agree with TRBD1. CDR1 and CDR2 (germline): LNHDA, SQIVND (reference sequence). This CDR3 comprises 12 residues. After removal of 10 bases from V and 7 bases from J, the junction contained 7 bases not matched to a gene. The CDR3 DNA reads TGTGCCACAAGGGGACAGGGAGGTGAAGCTTTCTTT. Residues: CATRGQGGEAFF.

CDR3 sequence reads: CASSPRSGANVLTF. For the CDR3, the DNA is TGCGCCAGCAGCCCCAGGTCTGGGGCCAACGTCCTGACTTTC. J is TRBJ2-6 and V is TRBV10-1; D gene uncertain. V gave up 6 bases and J gave up 1 base, with 7 bases separating them. The CDR3 consists of 14 residues. Per germline, CDR1 WNHNN and CDR2 SYGVQD (reference sequence).

This chain links TRBV5-1 with TRBJ2-5; D remains ambiguous. This CDR3 has 14 amino acids. The germline gives CDR1 SGHRS, CDR2 YFSETQ. V gave up 4 bases and J gave up 0 bases, with 10 bases separating them. CDR3 in amino acids: CASSRTAYQETQYF. The CDR3 DNA sequence: TGCGCCAGCAGCCGTACCGCGTACCAAGAGACCCAGTACTTC.

This rearrangement joins TRBV28 to TRBJ2-3; D is unclear. The CDR3 runs 13 residues. V was pared by 2 bases and J by 6 bases, with 9 bases between. Germline values: CDR1 MDHEN, CDR2 SYDVKM. CDR3 nucleotide sequence: TGTGCCAGCAGTTTAAGAGTCCCCGATACGCAGTATTTT. Its protein is CASSLRVPDTQYF.

This chain joins TRBV11-2 and TRBJ2-7; D remains ambiguous. CDR1 is SGHAT, CDR2 FQNNGV, per germline. The CDR3 sequence is 12 residues long. V gave up 1 base and J gave up 3 bases, with 4 bases separating them. The CDR3 reads CASSLVVYEQYF. As DNA, the CDR3 is TGTGCCAGCAGCTTAGTTGTCTACGAGCAGTACTTC.

The V gene is TRBV5-1, the J gene TRBJ2-1, with a tentative D call TRBD2 (6 bases). CDR1 SGHRS and CDR2 YFSETQ come from the germline V gene. V lost 0 bases to trimming and J lost 7 bases, with 14 bases between them. The CDR3 extends over 15 amino acids. CDR3 sequence (DNA): TGCGCCAGCAGCTTGGCGGGGGAAATGAGGAATGAGCAGTTCTTC. This sequence encodes CASSLAGEMRNEQFF.

The chain has TRBV2 and TRBJ2-3, with 9 bases lining up with TRBD2. This CDR3 has 15 residues. CDR1 is SNHLY, CDR2 FYNNEI, per germline. The trim removed 4 bases at V and 1 base at J, leaving 3 bases unmatched. CDR3 in DNA: TGTGCCAGCAGTGTTGCGGGAGGGGGCACAGATACGCAGTATTTT. This sequence encodes CASSVAGGGTDTQYF.

The gene calls are TRBV30 and TRBJ1-3; perhaps TRBD1 as D (6 bases). V was clipped by 2 bases and J by 0 bases, with 14 bases between them. The CDR3 runs to 16 residues. Germline lookup yields CDR1 GTSNPN and CDR2 SVGIG (reference sequence). As DNA, the CDR3 is TGTGCCTGGAGTCTTTTAAGAGGGGGCTCTGGAAACACCATATATTTT. Residues: CAWSLLRGGSGNTIYF.

The rearrangement joins TRBV7-9 to TRBJ1-1; possibly TRBD1 for D (5 bases). The germline V gene encodes CDR1 SEHNR and CDR2 FQNEAQ (reference sequence). Deletions cut 5 bases from V and 4 bases from J, with 17 bases between. The CDR3 spans 15 residues. The CDR3 here is CASSRDSRRATEAFF. CDR3 DNA: TGTGCCAGCAGCCGGGACTCAAGGAGGGCCACTGAAGCTTTCTTT.

V and J are TRBV4-1 and TRBJ2-7; D perhaps matches TRBD1 (5 bases). The CDR3 covers 17 residues. Trimming removed 4 bases from V and 4 bases from J, with 23 bases in between. Germline CDR1 and CDR2: MGHRA and YSYEKL. The CDR3 reads CASSRAEADTSFYEQYF. The CDR3 DNA sequence: TGCGCCAGCAGCCGCGCCGAGGCGGACACATCTTTTTACGAGCAGTACTTC.